This entry lists 31 T cell receptor beta chains sequenced from one sample in a study of beta chain features in type 1 diabetes. Expressed TCRB transcripts were sequenced because the isolated RNA had all been reverse transcribed beforehand. The repertoire was sequenced with immunoSEQ multiplex PCR; TCRdb's copy has only in-frame clones and lacks some. Found here are a few hundred thousand clones, more than 11% of them singletons; the top ten hold about 0.04%. Sequences were obtained from naive CD4+ T cells from blood. The receptors originated from a man aged 25-45 years in good health.

This chain connects TRBV7-9 to TRBJ2-5, with 9 nucleotides matching TRBD2. Germline V gene sequence: CDR1 SEHNR, CDR2 FQNEAQ (reference sequence). The CDR3 contains 18 residues. Trimming removed 0 bases from V and 5 bases from J; junction bases left unmatched: 13. The CDR3 sequence: CASSLASSAGGPLETQYF. The CDR3 DNA reads as TGTGCCAGCAGCTTAGCAAGTTCAGCGGGGGGCCCCTTGGAGACCCAGTACTTC.

This clone was recorded many times. This sequence joins TRBV30 and TRBJ2-1, with D tentatively TRBD2 (6 bases). Trimming left V 0 bases short and J 4 bases short, with 10 bases between. Germline CDR1 is GTSNPN and CDR2 is SVGIG (reference sequence). The CDR3 is 14 residues long. The CDR3 DNA follows: TGTGCCTGGAGTGTACGGCTAGCGTACAATGAGCAGTTCTTC. This encodes CAWSVRLAYNEQFF. Combining the CDR3 with reference TRBV30 and TRBJ2-1 gives the whole variable domain SQTIHQWPATLVQPVGSPLSLECTVEGTSNPNLYWYRQAAGRGLQLLFYSVGIGQISSEVPQNLSASRPQDRQFILSSKKLLLSDSGFYLCAWSVRLAYNEQFFGPGTRLTVL.

This clone was detected ten times or more. V and J are TRBV30 and TRBJ2-1; D uncertain. The CDR3 spans 13 residues. CDR1 GTSNPN and CDR2 SVGIG come from the germline V gene (reference sequence). Trimming cost V 0 bases and J 7 bases, with 10 bases left between them. CDR3 in DNA: TGTGCCTGGAGTGTAATTCGGGCGAATGAGCAGTTCTTC. Amino acids: CAWSVIRANEQFF.

This clone was observed a few times. The chain joins TRBV7-9 to TRBJ2-3; TRBD2 matches 10 bases. V was clipped by 4 bases and J by 4 bases; unmatched bases: 5. The germline V gene encodes CDR1 SEHNR and CDR2 FQNEAQ (reference sequence). This CDR3 comprises 15 residues. CDR3 protein: CASSSLAGGADTQYF. The CDR3 coding sequence is TGTGCCAGCAGCTCCTTAGCGGGAGGCGCAGATACGCAGTATTTT.

This clone has just a few counts. The chain links TRBV11-2 to TRBJ2-7, with TRBD2 identical over 8 bases. The germline V gene encodes CDR1 SGHAT and CDR2 FQNNGV. With V trimmed by 6 bases and J by 2 bases, 6 bases remained unmatched. This CDR3 comprises 14 residues. CDR3 residues: CASSSGLGPYEQYV. CDR3 nucleotides: TGTGCCAGCAGTTCGGGACTAGGGCCCTACGAGCAGTACGTC.

This chain links TRBV11-1 with TRBJ2-7, with D possibly matching TRBD1 (6 bases). The ends were cut back, 3 bases at V and 2 bases at J, with 14 bases in the middle. Germline V gives CDR1 SGHAT, CDR2 FQDESV (reference sequence). CDR3 length: 15 residues. CDR3: CASSFAGTQAYEQYV. CDR3 in DNA: TGTGCCAGCAGCTTTGCCGGGACACAGGCCTACGAGCAGTACGTC.

This clone was counted a few times. The rearrangement links TRBV5-4 to TRBJ2-1; D assignment may be TRBD1 or TRBD2 (5 bases each). Per germline, CDR1 SGHNT and CDR2 YYREEE (reference sequence). The V gene lost 4 bases and the J gene lost 13 bases, with 15 bases spanning the gap. There are 12 residues in the CDR3. Written as DNA, the CDR3 is TGTGCCAGCAGCCGGGAAACGGGGCATCAGTTCTTC. Its translation is CASSRETGHQFF. Full variable domain (rest looked up from reference TRBV5-4 and TRBJ2-1): ETGVTQSPTHLIKTRGQQVTLRCSSQSGHNTVSWYQQALGQGPQFIFQYYREEENGRGNFPPRFSGLQFPNYSSELNVNALELDDSALYLCASSRETGHQFFGPGTRLTVL.

This chain uses TRBV11-2 with TRBJ2-3; 7 bases are shared with TRBD1. With 6 bases clipped from V and 2 bases from J, the junction kept 2 bases outside the gene matches. The CDR3 has 13 amino acids. Germline loops: CDR1 SGHAT, CDR2 FQNNGV. The DNA of the CDR3 is TGTGCCAGCAGTACAGGGGTCACAGATACGCAGTATTTT. This encodes CASSTGVTDTQYF.

The J gene is TRBJ2-7, the V gene TRBV11-2, with TRBD1 matching 7 bases. Germline-derived CDR1 and CDR2 are SGHAT and FQNNGV. V lost 5 bases and J lost 3; bases outside the gene matches: 4. CDR3 size: 13 residues. The CDR3 bases are TGTGCCAGCAGCCCGGACAGGCTCTACGAGCAGTACGTC. Amino acids: CASSPDRLYEQYV.

This chain uses TRBV7-2 with TRBJ2-1; D unresolved. Germline CDR1 SGHTA, CDR2 FQGNSA. CDR3 length equals 13 residues. V was shortened by 7 bases and J by 10 bases, with 17 bases between the two germline ends. The CDR3: CASTLRSIGEQFF. CDR3 sequence (DNA): TGTGCCAGCACCCTACGTTCGATCGGAGAGCAGTTCTTC. The full variable domain, its missing parts supplied by reference TRBV7-2 and TRBJ2-1, is GAGVSQSPSNKVTEKGKDVELRCDPISGHTALYWYRQSLGQGLEFLIYFQGNSAPDKSGLPSDRFSAERTGGSVSTLTIQRTQQEDSAVYLCASTLRSIGEQFFGPGTRLTVL.

This clone was counted a few times. The chain uses TRBV7-2 and TRBJ1-2, with D unresolved. The CDR3 covers 10 residues. Germline loops: CDR1 SGHTA, CDR2 FQGNSA. Trimming took 5 bases from V and 5 from J, leaving 3 bases between them. Here the CDR3 reads CASSEYGYTF. The CDR3 nucleotides are TGTGCCAGCAGCGAATATGGCTACACCTTC. Full variable domain (missing parts from reference TRBV7-2 and TRBJ1-2): GAGVSQSPSNKVTEKGKDVELRCDPISGHTALYWYRQSLGQGLEFLIYFQGNSAPDKSGLPSDRFSAERTGGSVSTLTIQRTQQEDSAVYLCASSEYGYTFGSGTRLTVV.

Only a few counts were recorded for this clone. The rearrangement links TRBV7-2 to TRBJ2-3, with TRBD2 matching 12 bases. The germline V gene has CDR1 SGHTA and CDR2 FQGNSA. The CDR3 covers 19 residues. With 5 bases clipped from V and 2 bases from J, the junction kept 14 bases outside the gene matches. CDR3 nucleotide sequence: TGTGCCAGCAGCCACTTTGCCGGGACTAGCGGGCCGATCACAGATACGCAGTATTTT. This gives the protein CASSHFAGTSGPITDTQYF.

In its sample, this clone was seen a few times. The rearrangement joins TRBV11-3 to TRBJ2-6; D perhaps matches TRBD2 (5 bases). CDR3 length: 16 amino acids. Per the germline V gene, CDR1 is SGHNT and CDR2 is YENEEA. With 7 bases removed from V and 1 base from J, the gap between germline ends came to 14 bases. CDR3 amino acids: CASTLARVSGANVLTF. In DNA form, the CDR3 reads TGTGCCAGCACCCTCGCGAGGGTATCTGGGGCCAACGTCCTGACTTTC.

This clone appeared a few times. J is TRBJ2-1 and V is TRBV30, with D perhaps matching TRBD1 (5 bases). Germline CDR1 reads GTSNPN; CDR2 reads SVGIG (reference sequence). V was cut by 5 bases and J by 8 bases, with 10 bases left in between. CDR3 size: 11 residues. CDR3: CAWGARDEQFF. The CDR3 coding sequence is TGTGCCTGGGGGGCTAGGGATGAGCAGTTCTTC.

This chain uses TRBV7-2 with TRBJ1-4, with a possible D match to TRBD1 (5 bases). Germline V gives CDR1 SGHTA, CDR2 FQGNSA. Trimming stripped 1 base from V and 7 bases from J, with 13 bases between. The CDR3 covers 15 residues. As DNA, the CDR3 is TGTGCCAGCAGCTTAGAAGGGCAGGGTCCTGAAAAACTGTTTTTT. Residues: CASSLEGQGPEKLFF.

The J gene is TRBJ2-6, the V gene TRBV5-8; D gene unclear. With 3 bases removed from V and 3 bases from J, the gap between germline ends came to 19 bases. There are 18 residues in the CDR3. The germline V gene encodes CDR1 SGHTS and CDR2 YDEGEE. The CDR3 DNA is TGTGCCAGCAGCTCCCTGACTCGGTATCGAATTGGGGCCAACGTCCTGACTTTC. Translation gives CASSSLTRYRIGANVLTF.

This clone was observed a few times. The chain joins TRBV19 to TRBJ2-5; 7 bases match TRBD2. V trimming: 6 bases; J trimming: 5 bases; junction bases outside the gene matches: 12. Germline CDR1 reads LNHDA; CDR2 reads SQIVND (reference sequence). The CDR3 sequence is 15 residues long. CDR3 sequence (DNA): TGTGCCAGTAGCCGGCGGGAGCGGGGACGTGAGACCCAGTACTTC. This codes for CASSRRERGRETQYF.

In the case of this clone: The germline gene is not matched at one end of the junction; a read error may be the cause. The chain has TRBV13 and TRBJ2-5; possibly TRBD2 for D (5 bases). The CDR3 runs to 14 residues. From germline, CDR1 is PRHDT and CDR2 FYEKMQ (reference sequence). The CDR3 reads CASSLRTLQEAQYF. The CDR3 DNA reads TGTGCCAGCAGCTTAAGGACTCTCCAAGAGGCCCAGTACTTC.

This clone was seen only a few times. The chain links TRBV29-1 to TRBJ2-3; the D is unclear. This CDR3 contains 14 residues. CDR1 is SQVTM and CDR2 is ANQGSEA in the germline V gene. V was cut by 5 bases and J by 0 bases, with 12 bases left in between. The CDR3 nucleotides are TGCAGCGTTTCCCGCCATGTGAGCACAGATACGCAGTATTTT. Amino acids: CSVSRHVSTDTQYF.

This clone was picked up a small number of times. The chain links TRBV4-1 to TRBJ1-2; D call uncertain. The CDR3 length is 12 residues. V was pared by 2 bases and J by 4 bases, with 5 bases between. In germline, CDR1 is MGHRA, CDR2 YSYEKL. CDR3 in DNA: TGCGCCAGCAGCCAAACCATCTATGGCTACACCTTC. Amino acid sequence: CASSQTIYGYTF.

This clone was detected only a few times. V usage is TRBV4-1 and J usage is TRBJ2-3; unclear D gene. Per germline, CDR1 MGHRA and CDR2 YSYEKL. The CDR3 extends over 14 amino acids. The V end was cut by 0 bases, the J end by 4 bases, with 8 bases between. CDR3: CASSQEVVADTQYF. The CDR3, as DNA: TGCGCCAGCAGCCAAGAAGTAGTCGCAGATACGCAGTATTTT.

The rearrangement joins TRBV7-2 to TRBJ2-5; D gene ambiguous. Trimming left V 1 base short and J 4 bases short, with 19 bases between. CDR3 size: 17 residues. Germline loops: CDR1 SGHTA, CDR2 FQGNSA. In DNA form, the CDR3 reads TGTGCCAGCAGCTTAGTGTCCGGGCTACGAGTCCGAGAGACCCAGTACTTC. Translation gives CASSLVSGLRVRETQYF.

The chain joins TRBV7-9 to TRBJ2-5; D might be TRBD2 (5 bases). There are 15 residues in the CDR3. CDR1 is SEHNR, CDR2 FQNEAQ, per germline (reference sequence). The V gene lost 0 bases and the J gene lost 5 bases, with 13 bases spanning the gap. The chain's CDR3 is CASSLAGNLRETQYF. CDR3 coding DNA: TGTGCCAGCAGCTTAGCCGGGAACCTTAGGGAGACCCAGTACTTC.

The gene calls are TRBV6-5 and TRBJ2-5, with D tentatively TRBD2 (6 bases). V was trimmed by 4 bases and J by 2 bases, leaving 8 bases between them. The CDR3 loop spans 13 amino acids. Germline lookup yields CDR1 MNHEY and CDR2 SVGAGI. CDR3 residues: CASSFSGQETQYF. For the CDR3, the DNA is TGTGCCAGCAGTTTTAGCGGTCAAGAGACCCAGTACTTC.

This clone came up a few times. The chain joins TRBV20-1 to TRBJ2-7; unclear D gene. The CDR3 consists of 11 residues. Germline CDR1 DFQATT, CDR2 SNEGSKA (reference sequence). V shed 0 bases and J shed 6 bases, with 6 bases lying between them. CDR3 region: CSARDQSEQYF. The CDR3 DNA reads TGCAGTGCTAGAGATCAAAGCGAGCAGTACTTC.

The V gene is TRBV6-5, the J gene TRBJ2-5; 7 nucleotides line up with TRBD1. This CDR3 has 14 amino acids. Germline values: CDR1 MNHEY, CDR2 SVGAGI. Germline trimming cut 6 bases from V and 5 bases from J; bases unmatched to any gene: 9. The CDR3 here is CASSFDRVRETQYF. The DNA of the CDR3 is TGTGCCAGCAGCTTTGACAGGGTCAGGGAGACCCAGTACTTC.

This clone was picked up a small number of times. The rearrangement joins TRBV6-5 to TRBJ2-1; D ambiguous. Germline CDR1 and CDR2: MNHEY and SVGAGI. This CDR3 is 16 amino acids long. V lost 0 bases, J lost 0 bases, and 9 bases lay in between. The CDR3 DNA reads TGTGCCAGCAGTTACTCTGGCTCGAGCTCCTACAATGAGCAGTTCTTC. This encodes CASSYSGSSSYNEQFF.

This clone appeared a single time. V gene TRBV7-9 combines with J gene TRBJ2-7, with D tentatively TRBD2 (6 bases). The V gene lost 1 base and the J gene lost 3 bases, with 22 bases spanning the gap. CDR1 SEHNR and CDR2 FQNEAQ come from the germline V gene (reference sequence). The length of the CDR3 is 18 residues. This CDR3 is CASSLGLGGGALGYEQYV. The CDR3, as DNA: TGTGCCAGCAGCTTAGGATTGGGAGGCGGGGCCCTTGGCTACGAGCAGTACGTC.

This clone was picked up a small number of times. This chain uses TRBV27 with TRBJ2-1; 10 nucleotides match TRBD1. The germline V gene has CDR1 MNHEY and CDR2 SMNVEV (reference sequence). The J segment lost 7 bases and the V segment lost 6 bases, leaving 0 bases of the junction unmatched. The CDR3 contains 12 residues. CDR3 sequence reads: CASRDRGNEQFF. The CDR3 bases are TGTGCCAGCAGGGACAGGGGGAATGAGCAGTTCTTC.

The gene calls are TRBV5-4 and TRBJ2-1; TRBD2 might be the D (5 bases). The CDR3 length is 15 residues. In germline, CDR1 is SGHNT, CDR2 YYREEE (reference sequence). The V end was cut by 3 bases, the J end by 7 bases, with 17 bases between. As DNA, the CDR3 is TGTGCCAGCAGCTCCGGACTTGCAAGTGAGAATGAGCAGTTCTTC. It encodes CASSSGLASENEQFF.

Points on this clone: This specimen includes other DNA sequences encoding the same CDR3. This chain links TRBV29-1 with TRBJ2-1; D remains unclear. The V end was cut by 4 bases, the J end by 10 bases, with 8 bases between. CDR1 is SQVTM and CDR2 is ANQGSEA in the germline V gene. The CDR3 consists of 10 residues. The CDR3 reads CSVGAHEQFF. The CDR3 coding sequence is TGCAGCGTTGGGGCGCACGAGCAGTTCTTC.